The 29 T cell receptor beta chains below all came from one sample that was sequenced in a study of monozygotic twins with inflammatory bowel disease. For each CDR3 protein, TCRdb gives one entry from its re-call of the 5' RACE reads, without DNA. The sample's table shows about 450,000 distinct CDR3 sequences. The sequenced material came from blood. Receptor source: a human donor with ulcerative colitis or Crohn's disease, or a healthy co-twin of an affected twin (not recorded which).

The V call is TRBV10-3, the J call TRBJ1-3; TCRdb gives TRBD1 as the D gene, but with no DNA this cannot be confirmed. CDR1 ENHRY and CDR2 SYGVKD come from the germline V gene. The CDR3 has 15 residues. CDR3 protein: CAISESQGAGNTIYF.

This chain uses TRBV6-1 with TRBJ2-3; the TRBD1 assignment by TCRdb is unverifiable without DNA. This CDR3 region has 14 residues. Germline-derived CDR1 and CDR2 are MNHNS and SASEGT. CDR3 amino acids: CASSAAPYTDTQYF.

The chain recombines TRBV4-2 with TRBJ2-3; TCRdb reports TRBD2, a call that lacks DNA to check it against. Germline V lookup: CDR1 LGHNA, CDR2 YNFKEQ. This CDR3 has 17 amino acids. CDR3 protein: CASSHGGASLISDTQYF.

V usage is TRBV20-1 and J usage is TRBJ1-1. The length of the CDR3 is 14 residues. The germline gives CDR1 DFQATT, CDR2 SNEGSKA (reference sequence). The CDR3 reads CTSVPNLGNTEAFF.

V gene TRBV27 combines with J gene TRBJ2-3; TCRdb picks TRBD2, but there is no DNA to check that call. Germline CDR1 and CDR2: MNHEY and SMNVEV (reference sequence). The CDR3 length is 18 residues. Here the CDR3 reads CASNKGLAGPRLTDTQYF.

The rearrangement joins TRBV20-1 to TRBJ2-3. Germline V lookup: CDR1 DFQATT, CDR2 SNEGSKA (reference sequence). CDR3 length: 16 amino acids. The CDR3 loop is CSAGEHAWTSTDTQYF.

The chain uses TRBV10-3 and TRBJ2-2. The V gene's germline CDR1 is ENHRY and CDR2 SYGVKD. The CDR3 is 11 residues long. CDR3 in amino acids: CAISDLGELFF.

The V and J genes are TRBV29-1 and TRBJ2-7; the TCRdb D gene call, TRBD2, has no DNA to confirm it. Germline CDR1 SQVTM, CDR2 ANQGSEA. CDR3 size: 14 residues. The CDR3 here is CSVLAGGNSYEQYF.

The gene calls are TRBV20-1 and TRBJ1-1; as DNA is missing, the TRBD1 call by TCRdb cannot be tested. This CDR3 is 13 amino acids long. Germline V lookup: CDR1 DFQATT, CDR2 SNEGSKA (reference sequence). The CDR3 here is CSASGRVPPEAFF.

The chain recombines TRBV30 with TRBJ2-5; the D call from TCRdb, TRBD2, cannot be confirmed without DNA. Germline V CDR1 and CDR2: GTSNPN, SVGIG (reference sequence). The CDR3 loop spans 12 amino acids. The CDR3 sequence is CAWTTAAGTQYF. Combining the CDR3 with reference TRBV30 and TRBJ2-5 gives the whole variable domain SQTIHQWPATLVQPVGSPLSLECTVEGTSNPNLYWYRQAAGRGLQLLFYSVGIGQISSEVPQNLSASRPQDRQFILSSKKLLLSDSGFYLCAWTTAAGTQYFGPGTRLLVL.

This chain links TRBV20-1 with TRBJ1-1. The CDR3 has 12 amino acids. Germline V gives CDR1 DFQATT, CDR2 SNEGSKA (reference sequence). CDR3: CSAREGLTEAFF.

The chain combines TRBV5-1 with TRBJ1-2; TCRdb's assignment of TRBD1 cannot be checked, as there is no DNA. The germline V gene has CDR1 SGHRS and CDR2 YFSETQ. The CDR3 length is 13 residues. The CDR3 spells CASSLVGHAGYTF.

The J gene is TRBJ1-2, the V gene TRBV7-9; without DNA, the TCRdb call of TRBD1 cannot be checked. This CDR3 contains 11 residues. Germline CDR1 SEHNR, CDR2 FQNEAQ (reference sequence). The CDR3 loop is CASSSGTGETF.

The chain joins TRBV6-5 to TRBJ2-7; TCRdb's assignment of TRBD1 cannot be checked, as there is no DNA. CDR1 and CDR2 from the germline V gene are MNHEY and SVGAGI. The CDR3 is 15 residues long. The CDR3: CASSSRQGAGYEQYF.

The chain couples TRBV7-6 to TRBJ1-1; TCRdb indicates TRBD1, and absent DNA this call remains unverified. Germline V CDR1 and CDR2: SGHVS, FNYEAQ. The length of the CDR3 is 19 residues. The CDR3: CASSLSPPGGLNWNTEAFF. Based on the CDR3 plus reference TRBV7-6 and TRBJ1-1, the full variable domain is GAGVSQSPRYKVTKRGQDVALRCDPISGHVSLYWYRQALGQGPEFLTYFNYEAQQDKSGLPNDRFSAERPEGSISTLTIQRTEQRDSAMYRCASSLSPPGGLNWNTEAFFGQGTRLTVV.

V is TRBV19 and J is TRBJ2-6; checking the TCRdb D call of TRBD2 is not possible without DNA. CDR1 and CDR2 (germline): LNHDA, SQIVND (reference sequence). This CDR3 region has 16 residues. The chain's CDR3 is CASTAVSPPGANVLTF. Based on the CDR3 plus reference TRBV19 and TRBJ2-6, the full variable domain is DGGITQSPKYLFRKEGQNVTLSCEQNLNHDAMYWYRQDPGQGLRLIYYSQIVNDFQKGDIAEGYSVSREKKESFPLTVTSAQKNPTAFYLCASTAVSPPGANVLTFGAGSRLTVL.

CDR3 protein: CASSYSRERADTQYF. The chain employs TRBV6-5 and TRBJ2-3; TCRdb returns TRBD1, unconfirmable since there is no DNA. Germline CDR1 MNHEY, CDR2 SVGAGI. The CDR3 sequence is 15 residues long.

This rearrangement joins TRBV6-1 to TRBJ2-5; TCRdb's D call of TRBD1 is untestable without DNA. Germline loops: CDR1 MNHNS, CDR2 SASEGT. The CDR3 extends over 14 amino acids. The CDR3 reads CASSRGGHPETQYF.

This chain uses TRBV12-3 or TRBV12-4 with TRBJ1-2; without DNA, the TCRdb call of TRBD1 cannot be checked. CDR3 length: 13 residues. This CDR3 reads CASHTPGVYGYTF.

The chain is built from TRBV6-1 and TRBJ2-1; as DNA is missing, the TRBD2 call by TCRdb cannot be tested. Germline V gene sequence: CDR1 MNHNS, CDR2 SASEGT. CDR3 length: 15 residues. The CDR3 sequence: CASSGAGGPGSEQFF.

The CDR3: CSAPDKNTEAFF. This chain joins TRBV20-1 and TRBJ1-1; the D call of TRBD1 rests on TCRdb alone, since no DNA is present to check it. The CDR3 loop spans 12 amino acids. Germline loops: CDR1 DFQATT, CDR2 SNEGSKA (reference sequence).

The V call is TRBV3-1, the J call TRBJ2-7; the TRBD2 assignment by TCRdb is unverifiable without DNA. The CDR3 length is 14 residues. Germline assignment: CDR1 LGHDT and CDR2 YNNKEL (reference sequence). CDR3: CASSQEGRGLPQYF.

The chain carries TRBV6-1 and TRBJ2-7; TCRdb's D call, TRBD1, is unchecked because there is no DNA. Germline V gene sequence: CDR1 MNHNS, CDR2 SASEGT. This CDR3 is 15 amino acids long. The CDR3 is CASSDAGTGDYEQYF.

The chain links TRBV6-1 to TRBJ2-7; TCRdb outputs TRBD1, but without DNA this stays unchecked. The CDR3 length is 12 residues. Germline V CDR1 and CDR2: MNHNS, SASEGT. CDR3 amino acids: CASSEETGTDRF.

This chain joins TRBV7-7 and TRBJ2-2. The germline gives CDR1 SSHAT, CDR2 FNYEAQ (reference sequence). This CDR3 has 13 residues. The CDR3 loop reads CASSGSGTGELFF.

The chain is built from TRBV7-8 and TRBJ1-1. The CDR3 covers 14 residues. CDR1 is SGHVS, CDR2 FQNEAQ, per germline. The chain's CDR3 is CASSAYRQNTEAFF.

The chain couples TRBV15 to TRBJ2-2. The length of the CDR3 is 16 residues. In germline, CDR1 is LNHNV, CDR2 YYDKDF (reference sequence). The CDR3 here is CATSTWQLPNTGELFF.

This chain connects TRBV29-1 to TRBJ2-3; TCRdb outputs TRBD2, but without DNA this stays unchecked. Germline CDR1 and CDR2: SQVTM and ANQGSEA. There are 15 residues in the CDR3. CDR3 region: CSVDGGAKVKDTQYF.

This sequence joins TRBV9 and TRBJ1-6. The V gene's germline CDR1 is SGDLS and CDR2 YYNGEE. The CDR3 is made up of 15 amino acids. CDR3: CASSPGSSYNSPLHF.